This T cell receptor (beta chain) was recorded in a study of Graves' ophthalmopathy and Graves' hyperthyroidism. This clonotype was picked up many times. V lost 4 bases, J lost 1 base, and 10 bases lay in between. The V gene's germline CDR1 is SNHLY and CDR2 FYNNEI. The length of the CDR3 is 14 residues. The authors amplified TCR beta CDR3 regions, and they did so from RNA transcripts for repertoire sequencing. First-round RT-PCR used HTBI primers; second-round multiplex PCR followed. TCRdb called the multiplex PCR reads again in MiXCR, with one record for every CDR3 protein. The repertoire holds roughly 350,000 distinct CDR3 sequences, with approximately 17% as singletons. Where ophthalmopathy was absent within 18 months of follow-up, hyperthyroidism was stable. Ineligible for inclusion were patients with other autoimmune diseases, uncontrolled infections, pregnancy or lactation.

Sample: peripheral blood. The rearrangement joins TRBV2 to TRBJ2-5, with a weak D call TRBD1 (6 bases). The sequence came from an adult woman with stable Graves' hyperthyroidism. The chain's CDR3 is CASSVEGVQETQYF. The CDR3 bases are TGTGCCAGCAGTGTAGAGGGGGTCCAAGAGACCCAGTACTTC.